Shown below are 9 T cell receptor beta chains from a single sample sequenced in a study of response to subunit inactivated influenza vaccine. TCRdb independently ran MiXCR on the RT-PCR reads; one entry per CDR3 protein. Here the sample spans over 400,000 distinct CDR3 sequences, 11% being singletons. The source material was PBMCs from blood, sampled roughly 48 days after vaccination. These receptors came from a man aged 45 to 65 who received an inactivated influenza vaccine.

This clonotype was found a few times. The V call is TRBV2, the J call TRBJ2-1; perhaps D is TRBD1 or TRBD2 (6 bases each). V dropped 3 bases and J dropped 8 bases, with 14 bases sitting between them. The CDR3 runs to 14 residues. The germline CDR1 and CDR2 sequences are SNHLY and FYNNEI. The CDR3 spells CASSDGGPGDEQFF. DNA of the CDR3: TGTGCCAGCAGTGATGGGGGGCCTGGAGATGAGCAGTTCTTC.

V is TRBV14 and J is TRBJ2-5; 7 bases agree with TRBD1. Germline V gives CDR1 SGHDN, CDR2 FVKESK. Trimming removed 2 bases from V and 2 bases from J; junction bases left unmatched: 5. The CDR3 covers 15 residues. The CDR3 spells CASSQPGTAQETQYF. Written as DNA, the CDR3 is TGTGCCAGCAGCCAACCCGGGACAGCTCAAGAGACCCAGTACTTC. Full variable domain (rest looked up from reference TRBV14 and TRBJ2-5): EAGVTQFPSHSVIEKGQTVTLRCDPISGHDNLYWYRRVMGKEIKFLLHFVKESKQDESGMPNNRFLAERTGGTYSTLKVQPAELEDSGVYFCASSQPGTAQETQYFGPGTRLLVL.

J is TRBJ1-1 and V is TRBV29-1; D call uncertain. Germline loops: CDR1 SQVTM, CDR2 ANQGSEA. V dropped 7 bases and J dropped 4 bases, with 13 bases sitting between them. The CDR3 consists of 12 residues. The CDR3 is CSARLGSTEAFF. CDR3 nucleotide sequence: TGCAGCGCCCGCCTGGGGAGCACTGAAGCTTTCTTT.

This clonotype was seen only a few times. The rearrangement uses TRBV20-1 and TRBJ2-7, with 7 bases that match TRBD1. The V and J ends lost 5 bases and 1 base, in that order; junction bases with no gene match: 2. The CDR3 extends over 12 amino acids. The germline V gene has CDR1 DFQATT and CDR2 SNEGSKA (reference sequence). The CDR3 DNA reads TGCAGTGCTGGACAGGTTTCCTACGAGCAGTACTTC. Amino acid sequence: CSAGQVSYEQYF.

This clonotype was seen repeatedly, ten times or more. This chain joins TRBV15 and TRBJ2-1; TRBD2 aligns across 8 bases. Germline-derived CDR1 and CDR2 are LNHNV and YYDKDF (reference sequence). V lost 1 base and J lost 3; bases outside the gene matches: 2. The CDR3 has 15 amino acids. The DNA of the CDR3 is TGTGCCACCAGCAGAGTCGCGGGGGGCTACAATGAGCAGTTCTTC. Its translation: CATSRVAGGYNEQFF.

The chain combines TRBV7-3 with TRBJ2-1, with D perhaps matching TRBD2 (6 bases). Trimming stripped 5 bases from V and 0 bases from J, with 8 bases between. Germline lookup yields CDR1 SGHTA and CDR2 FQGTGA. The CDR3 is 14 residues long. CDR3 amino acids: CASSRDFSYNEQFF. CDR3 nucleotides: TGTGCCAGCAGCCGGGACTTCTCCTACAATGAGCAGTTCTTC.

This clonotype has a count of ten or more. The V and J genes are TRBV9 and TRBJ2-7; D gene uncertain. From germline, CDR1 is SGDLS and CDR2 YYNGEE. V was cut by 0 bases and J by 7 bases, with 17 bases left in between. The length of the CDR3 is 15 residues. As DNA, the CDR3 is TGTGCCAGCAGCGTAGATGACTCCGCATGGGATGAGCAGTACTTC. Its translation is CASSVDDSAWDEQYF.

V and J are TRBV20-1 and TRBJ1-4; D not resolved. V shed 6 bases and J shed 7 bases, with 27 bases lying between them. The germline V gene encodes CDR1 DFQATT and CDR2 SNEGSKA (reference sequence). The CDR3 is 17 residues long. CDR3 in DNA: TGCAGTGCCCTAATTATTGGTGCCGAAACTTGGGGTGAAAAACTGTTTTTT. Protein product: CSALIIGAETWGEKLFF.

This rearrangement joins TRBV3-1 to TRBJ2-2; unclear D gene. CDR1 LGHDT and CDR2 YNNKEL come from the germline V gene (reference sequence). Trimming removed 6 bases from V and 11 bases from J, with 19 bases in between. The CDR3 sequence is 14 residues long. Here the CDR3 reads CASSTRSLSVELFF. The CDR3 DNA reads TGTGCCAGCAGTACAAGGAGTCTAAGCGTCGAGCTGTTTTTT.